The 19 T cell receptor beta chains listed next were all sequenced from one sample in a study of T cell changes during pregnancy in multiple sclerosis. Sequencing was performed with immunoSEQ multiplex PCR; in TCRdb, only in-frame clones are kept and a portion is missing. The sample lists 90,000 to 120,000 clones; approximately 90% were seen once. Sample: peripheral blood, taken after pregnancy. Receptor source: a female donor with multiple sclerosis, enrolled in a pregnancy study.

The V call is TRBV5-1, the J call TRBJ2-7; tentatively, D is TRBD2 (5 bases). The germline V gene has CDR1 SGHRS and CDR2 YFSETQ. Deletions cut 4 bases from V and 1 base from J, with 18 bases between. This CDR3 is 16 amino acids long. CDR3 region: CASSGSAGFGSYEQYF. CDR3 nucleotides: TGCGCCAGCAGCGGGAGCGCAGGTTTTGGATCCTACGAGCAGTACTTC.

V usage is TRBV6-5 and J usage is TRBJ1-1; 7 positions match TRBD1. Germline CDR1 is MNHEY and CDR2 is SVGAGI. This CDR3 is 14 amino acids long. Trimming cost V 2 bases and J 1 base; bases outside gene matches: 1. CDR3 loop: CASSYGTANTEAFF. The CDR3 nucleotides are TGTGCCAGCAGTTACGGGACAGCGAACACTGAAGCTTTCTTT.

The CDR3 sequence: CASSDWSGVLYCSNQPQHF. For the CDR3, the DNA is TGTGCCAGCAGTGACTGGTCGGGGGTCCTTTATTGTAGCAATCAGCCCCAGCATTTT. The chain uses TRBV6-4 and TRBJ1-5, with D maybe TRBD1 (5 bases). The CDR3 has 19 residues. Trimming cost V 1 base and J 0 bases, with 19 bases left between them. The V gene's germline CDR1 is MRHNA and CDR2 SNTAGT.

This rearrangement joins TRBV2 to TRBJ1-6; perhaps TRBD1 as D (5 bases). Germline CDR1 reads SNHLY; CDR2 reads FYNNEI. CDR3 size: 13 residues. Between the trimmed V and J ends, which lost 6 bases and 6 bases, there was a span of 9 bases. The CDR3 reads CASRTDFNSPLHF. As DNA, the CDR3 is TGTGCCAGCAGGACAGACTTTAATTCACCCCTCCACTTT.

The rearrangement joins TRBV5-1 to TRBJ2-3; the match to TRBD1 covers 9 bases. The J segment lost 5 bases and the V segment lost 9 bases, leaving 7 bases of the junction unmatched. This CDR3 is 13 amino acids long. CDR1 and CDR2 from the germline V gene are SGHRS and YFSETQ. The CDR3 spells CATKNRGQDTQYF. CDR3 nucleotide sequence: TGCGCCACCAAGAACAGGGGGCAAGATACGCAGTATTTT.

The J gene is TRBJ2-2, the V gene TRBV11-3; D call uncertain. This CDR3 region has 13 residues. Germline lookup yields CDR1 SGHNT and CDR2 YENEEA. V was shortened by 0 bases and J by 6 bases, with 5 bases between the two germline ends. Here the CDR3 DNA reads TGTGCCAGCAGCTTAGAGGGCTCCGGGGAGCTGTTTTTT. It translates to CASSLEGSGELFF.

The rearrangement links TRBV14 to TRBJ1-1; no definite D call. Deletions cut 0 bases from V and 4 bases from J, with 6 bases between. Germline V CDR1 and CDR2: SGHDN, FVKESK. The CDR3 is 13 amino acids. The CDR3 loop reads CASSQDWATEAFF. As DNA, the CDR3 is TGTGCCAGCAGCCAAGATTGGGCCACTGAAGCTTTCTTT.

The chain recombines TRBV6-1 with TRBJ2-7, with TRBD1 matching 10 bases. The V and J ends lost 5 bases and 2 bases, in that order; junction bases with no gene match: 3. In germline, CDR1 is MNHNS, CDR2 SASEGT. The CDR3 spans 14 residues. The CDR3 DNA reads TGTGCCAGCAGTCAAGGACAGGGGGCCTACGAGCAGTACTTC. Its translation is CASSQGQGAYEQYF.

The chain carries TRBV7-3 and TRBJ2-2; D remains ambiguous. The CDR3 contains 15 residues. Trimming took 1 base from V and 3 from J, leaving 9 bases between them. CDR1 and CDR2 from the germline V gene are SGHTA and FQGTGA. The DNA for the CDR3 is TGTGCCAGCAGCTTAAGTAGAGCTTACACCGGGGAGCTGTTTTTT. It specifies CASSLSRAYTGELFF.

The chain has TRBV5-1 and TRBJ2-1, with D tentatively TRBD1 (5 bases). Per the germline V gene, CDR1 is SGHRS and CDR2 is YFSETQ. The CDR3 extends over 15 amino acids. V was trimmed by 0 bases and J by 8 bases, leaving 15 bases between them. The CDR3 DNA reads TGCGCCAGCAGCTTGGCCTCGGCCAGGGCCGATGAGCAGTTCTTC. As protein: CASSLASARADEQFF.

The genes are TRBV13 and TRBJ1-1; weak D call: TRBD1 (5 bases). Trimming removed 0 bases at V and 4 bases at J, with 12 bases between. Looked up from germline, CDR1 is PRHDT and CDR2 is FYEKMQ (reference sequence). The CDR3 runs to 15 residues. The CDR3 sequence: CASSLGPGGGTEAFF. CDR3 nucleotides: TGTGCCAGCAGCTTAGGCCCCGGGGGGGGCACTGAAGCTTTCTTT. Based on the CDR3 plus reference TRBV13 and TRBJ1-1, the full variable domain is AAGVIQSPRHLIKEKRETATLKCYPIPRHDTVYWYQQGPGQDPQFLISFYEKMQSDKGSIPDRFSAQQFSDYHSELNMSSLELGDSALYFCASSLGPGGGTEAFFGQGTRLTVV.

The CDR3 sequence: CASSFLQVANTGELFF. DNA for the CDR3: TGCGCCAGCAGCTTCTTGCAGGTCGCGAACACCGGGGAGCTGTTTTTT. The V call is TRBV5-1, the J call TRBJ2-2; D is undetermined. The V end was cut by 2 bases, the J end by 0 bases, with 11 bases between. The CDR3 is 16 amino acids. Per germline, CDR1 SGHRS and CDR2 YFSETQ.

The rearrangement uses TRBV19 and TRBJ2-2; D is perhaps TRBD1 (6 bases). There are 16 residues in the CDR3. V was shortened by 3 bases and J by 4 bases, with 15 bases between the two germline ends. CDR1 is LNHDA, CDR2 SQIVND, per germline (reference sequence). The CDR3 DNA reads TGTGCCAGTAGTATTTGGGGGTTAGGGGGCACCGGGGAGCTGTTTTTT. Amino acids: CASSIWGLGGTGELFF.

The J gene is TRBJ1-3, the V gene TRBV6-6, with 7 bases aligning to TRBD1. Trimming removed 0 bases from V and 8 bases from J; junction bases left unmatched: 4. This CDR3 is 14 amino acids long. CDR1 and CDR2 from the germline V gene are MNHNY and SVGAGI (reference sequence). The CDR3 DNA follows: TGTGCCAGCAGTTACTCGACAGGGCAGCACACCATATATTTT. It specifies CASSYSTGQHTIYF.

The chain is built from TRBV9 and TRBJ1-6; TRBD1 matches 7 bases. Trimming took 0 bases from V and 9 from J; bases not matched to a gene: 9. Germline V lookup: CDR1 SGDLS, CDR2 YYNGEE. This CDR3 spans 16 amino acids. The DNA of the CDR3 is TGTGCCAGCAGCGTAGGCATCGGGGCAGGGGGTTCACCCCTCCACTTT. It is translated as CASSVGIGAGGSPLHF.

The rearrangement links TRBV15 to TRBJ2-2; a weak D match, TRBD1 (6 bases). V was trimmed by 7 bases and J by 0 bases, leaving 12 bases between them. Germline V gene data show CDR1 as LNHNV and CDR2 as YYDKDF (reference sequence). The CDR3 covers 15 residues. CDR3 loop: CATTEDSTNTGELFF. CDR3 in DNA: TGTGCCACCACCGAGGACAGTACGAACACCGGGGAGCTGTTTTTT.

The rearrangement joins TRBV7-8 to TRBJ1-2; D is perhaps TRBD1 (5 bases). Germline assignment: CDR1 SGHVS and CDR2 FQNEAQ. CDR3 length: 15 amino acids. Trimming stripped 5 bases from V and 4 bases from J, with 17 bases between. The CDR3 sequence is CASSPQGGGSYGYTF. The CDR3 bases are TGTGCCAGCAGCCCCCAGGGAGGAGGAAGCTATGGCTACACCTTC.

The chain joins TRBV6-1 to TRBJ2-5; TRBD1 matches 7 bases. The CDR3 loop spans 14 amino acids. In germline, CDR1 is MNHNS, CDR2 SASEGT. V lost 8 bases, J lost 1 base, and 7 bases stayed unmatched. This CDR3 reads CASSRAGGQETQYF. CDR3 nucleotide sequence: TGTGCCAGCTCTCGCGCAGGGGGCCAAGAGACCCAGTACTTC.

V usage is TRBV4-1 and J usage is TRBJ1-2, with TRBD1 matching 9 bases. V shed 4 bases, J shed 4 bases, and the junction held 4 bases outside the gene matches. The V gene's germline CDR1 is MGHRA and CDR2 YSYEKL. This CDR3 has 14 amino acids. The CDR3 nucleotides are TGCGCCAGCAGCCTCGGACAGGGGAGCTATGGCTACACCTTC. Protein: CASSLGQGSYGYTF.